The 8 T cell receptor beta chains reported below all come from one sample, sequenced in a study of cytomegalovirus exposure and HLA in healthy donors. PCR used 60 Vbeta primers and 13 Jbeta primers. Assay used: immunoSEQ multiplex PCR; TCRdb lists only in-frame clones, some missing. Across about 170,000 clones, the top ten clones capture 0.7% to 1% of the sample. Sequences were obtained from PBMCs. The receptors shown here come from a woman between 18 and 29 years old in good health and CMV-seropositive.

The genes are TRBV11-2 and TRBJ2-5; 12 bases are a match to TRBD2. Germline CDR1 is SGHAT and CDR2 is FQNNGV. Trimming cost V 5 bases and J 0 bases; bases outside gene matches: 4. There are 16 residues in the CDR3. CDR3 bases: TGTGCCAGCAGCCCCGGACTAGCGGGAAACCAAGAGACCCAGTACTTC. This sequence encodes CASSPGLAGNQETQYF.

The rearrangement uses TRBV28 and TRBJ1-4; 7 positions match TRBD1. The CDR3 is 13 amino acids. Germline V gene sequence: CDR1 MDHEN, CDR2 SYDVKM. V shed 11 bases and J 5 bases; nucleotides not matched to a gene: 8. The CDR3 sequence is CAGQDGQNEKLFF. As DNA, the CDR3 is TGTGCCGGACAGGACGGACAAAATGAAAAACTGTTTTTT. Using reference TRBV28 and TRBJ1-4 for the parts outside the CDR3, the full variable domain is DVKVTQSSRYLVKRTGEKVFLECVQDMDHENMFWYRQDPGLGLRLIYFSYDVKMKEKGDIPEGYSVSREKKERFSLILESASTNQTSMYLCAGQDGQNEKLFFGSGTQLSVL.

The chain couples TRBV6-1 to TRBJ1-2; D is undetermined. V gave up 11 bases and J gave up 3 bases, with 16 bases separating them. The germline V gene encodes CDR1 MNHNS and CDR2 SASEGT. The CDR3 is 13 amino acids. The CDR3 DNA reads TGTGCCGGCGGATTCGACTTCTACTATGGCTACACCTTC. This codes for CAGGFDFYYGYTF.

This rearrangement joins TRBV28 to TRBJ1-5, with D possibly TRBD1 on 6 matching bases. There are 18 residues in the CDR3. Trimming removed 6 bases from V and 2 bases from J, with 23 bases in between. Germline assignment: CDR1 MDHEN and CDR2 SYDVKM. The chain's CDR3 is CASRSPYRAWRGNQPQHF. Here the CDR3 DNA reads TGTGCCAGCAGGTCCCCGTACAGGGCTTGGCGGGGCAATCAGCCCCAGCATTTT.

J is TRBJ2-5 and V is TRBV5-1; TRBD2 matches 10 bases. Germline V gene sequence: CDR1 SGHRS, CDR2 YFSETQ. The length of the CDR3 is 15 residues. J lost 7 bases, V lost 5 bases, and 11 bases had no gene match. Here the CDR3 reads CASRRESGGVGTQYF. CDR3 nucleotides: TGCGCCAGCAGGAGAGAAAGCGGGGGGGTAGGGACCCAGTACTTC.

The chain carries TRBV7-8 and TRBJ1-2; D unresolved. This CDR3 is built from 13 residues. Germline CDR1 and CDR2: SGHVS and FQNEAQ. V was clipped by 2 bases and J by 4 bases, with 8 bases between them. The CDR3 DNA sequence: TGTGCCAGCAGCTTAAGGCCAGGCTATGGCTACACCTTC. Protein sequence: CASSLRPGYGYTF.

The J gene is TRBJ1-2, the V gene TRBV7-2; 8 positions match TRBD1. CDR3 length equals 14 residues. V dropped 2 bases and J dropped 7; count of bases not matched to a gene: 6. Germline V lookup: CDR1 SGHTA, CDR2 FQGNSA. The CDR3 spells CASSLQGAQGGYTF. The CDR3 nucleotides are TGTGCCAGCAGCTTACAGGGGGCGCAAGGTGGCTACACCTTC.

V and J are TRBV2 and TRBJ1-2; weak D call: TRBD1 (5 bases). In germline, CDR1 is SNHLY, CDR2 FYNNEI. The V and J ends lost 3 bases and 4 bases respectively, with 15 bases between them. There are 15 residues in the CDR3. The CDR3 protein is CASSEGGVTTYGYTF. The CDR3, as DNA: TGTGCCAGCAGTGAGGGGGGGGTTACGACCTATGGCTACACCTTC.